One sample yielded the 2 T cell receptor beta chains listed below, sequenced in a study of blood T cell repertoires in COVID-19. Repertoires were generated with immunoSEQ multiplex PCR, while TCRdb's copy carries only in-frame clones and drops some. In the table there are some 60,000 clones, around 81% of which are singletons. The sequenced sample was peripheral blood. All receptors derive from a woman older than 75 with acute or convalescent COVID-19.

The chain uses TRBV7-2 and TRBJ2-1; the D is unclear. With 1 base removed from V and 10 bases from J, the gap between germline ends came to 11 bases. The CDR3 covers 13 residues. Looked up from germline, CDR1 is SGHTA and CDR2 is FQGNSA. This CDR3 reads CASSLVILREQFF. The DNA of the CDR3 is TGTGCCAGCAGCTTAGTAATCTTGAGGGAGCAGTTCTTC.

The chain carries TRBV11-2 and TRBJ1-6; no definite D call. Germline assignment: CDR1 SGHAT and CDR2 FQNNGV. Trimming shortened V by 1 base and J by 2 bases, and 9 bases separated the two germline ends. The CDR3 sequence is 16 residues long. CDR3 nucleotides: TGTGCCAGCAGCTTAGGCGGGGTTGCCTATAATTCACCCCTCCACTTT. This gives the protein CASSLGGVAYNSPLHF.